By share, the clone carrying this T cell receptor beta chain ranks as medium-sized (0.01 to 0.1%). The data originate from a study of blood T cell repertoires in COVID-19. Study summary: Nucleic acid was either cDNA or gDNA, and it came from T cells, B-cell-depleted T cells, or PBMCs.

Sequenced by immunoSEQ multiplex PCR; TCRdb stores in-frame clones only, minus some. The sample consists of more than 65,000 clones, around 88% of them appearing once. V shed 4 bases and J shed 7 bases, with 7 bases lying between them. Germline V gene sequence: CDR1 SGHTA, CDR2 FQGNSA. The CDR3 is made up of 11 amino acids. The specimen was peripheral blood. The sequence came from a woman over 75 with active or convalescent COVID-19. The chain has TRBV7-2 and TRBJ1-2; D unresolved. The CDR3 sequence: CASSSVPGYTF. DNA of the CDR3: TGTGCCAGCAGCTCAGTCCCTGGCTACACCTTC. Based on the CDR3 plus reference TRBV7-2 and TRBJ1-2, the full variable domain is GAGVSQSPSNKVTEKGKDVELRCDPISGHTALYWYRQSLGQGLEFLIYFQGNSAPDKSGLPSDRFSAERTGGSVSTLTIQRTQQEDSAVYLCASSSVPGYTFGSGTRLTVV.